The present TCR beta chain was sequenced within a study of neurological immune-mediated disorders. From 15-18 subjects, every sequencing run obtained over 200 million TCR-beta sequences. Each CDR3 protein is one row after TCRdb ran MiXCR on the 5' RACE reads. Among 85,000 to 90,000 distinct CDR3 sequences listed, around 3.6% were seen once. Whole-study findings and limits: The highest TCR clonal expansion occurred in HTLV-1-associated myelopathy; multiple sclerosis fell below healthy controls. On phylogenetic grouping, the repertoires of 18 of 34 multiple sclerosis patients fell within one related-CDR3 cluster, constituting a possible signature.

PBMCs stored at -80 C, 2 million in total, were the source of the unsorted libraries. The CDR3 consists of 13 residues. The V gene's germline CDR1 is DFQATT and CDR2 SNEGSKA (reference sequence). V was pared by 3 bases and J by 5 bases, with 13 bases between. This clonotype was picked up many times. What it binds is not known. Sequencing was performed on PBMCs. The rearrangement joins TRBV20-1 to TRBJ2-5, with D perhaps matching TRBD1 (6 bases). The source is a woman aged 45 to 65 with multiple sclerosis. CDR3 in amino acids: CSARGSGAETQYF. For the CDR3, the DNA is TGCAGTGCTAGGGGTTCAGGGGCGGAGACCCAGTACTTC.